The 17 T cell receptor beta chains below all came from one sample that was sequenced in a study of siplizumab effects on memory and regulatory T cells. TCRdb's copy holds only in-frame clones and misses some; the assay was immunoSEQ multiplex PCR. The top ten clones hold approximately 1.3% of a sample with approximately 94,000 clones, about 94% of them seen once. Sequenced material: non-Treg CD4+ T cells sorted from blood. The source is a human donor in good health.

This chain connects TRBV10-1 to TRBJ2-3; D gene unclear. The CDR3 extends over 13 amino acids. Germline CDR1 and CDR2: WNHNN and SYGVQD (reference sequence). V was clipped by 3 bases and J by 0 bases, with 4 bases between them. The CDR3 loop reads CASSEGSTDTQYF. The CDR3 DNA reads TGCGCCAGCAGTGAAGGGAGCACAGATACGCAGTATTTT.

V is TRBV19 and J is TRBJ2-7; TRBD1 is a possible D gene (5 bases). The CDR3 is 14 amino acids. Trimming shortened V by 9 bases and J by 5 bases, and 20 bases separated the two germline ends. Germline CDR1 LNHDA, CDR2 SQIVND (reference sequence). As DNA, the CDR3 is TGTGCCAGCAAGACCCAGGGTTTCAGCGACGAGCAGTACTTC. Protein sequence: CASKTQGFSDEQYF.

V is TRBV4-2 and J is TRBJ2-1, with 7 nucleotides matching TRBD1. Germline trimming cut 2 bases from V and 0 bases from J; bases unmatched to any gene: 16. CDR1 and CDR2 (germline): LGHNA, YNFKEQ. CDR3 length equals 20 residues. CDR3 DNA: TGTGCCAGCAGCCAAAGGGCGGGCGGAAAAGGGGGCCGCTCCTACAATGAGCAGTTCTTC. Protein sequence: CASSQRAGGKGGRSYNEQFF.

The J gene is TRBJ1-2, the V gene TRBV6-1; 10 bases agree with TRBD1. The V gene's germline CDR1 is MNHNS and CDR2 SASEGT. This CDR3 is built from 15 residues. V gave up 4 bases and J gave up 1 base; unmatched junction bases: 3. The CDR3 reads CASSGGQGSNYGYTF. CDR3 nucleotides: TGTGCCAGCAGTGGGGGACAGGGGAGTAACTATGGCTACACCTTC.

The chain carries TRBV19 and TRBJ1-5, with 7 nucleotides matching TRBD1. V lost 6 bases to trimming and J lost 7 bases; unmatched junction nucleotides: 3. Germline values: CDR1 LNHDA, CDR2 SQIVND (reference sequence). This CDR3 has 12 residues. This CDR3 reads CASSRGTQPQHF. DNA of the CDR3: TGTGCCAGTAGCAGGGGGACCCAGCCCCAGCATTTT.

Concerning this clone: One end of the junction fails to match germline, which may point to a read error. The rearrangement links TRBV7-7 to TRBJ2-5; TRBD2 matches at 8 bases. Germline CDR1 SSHAT, CDR2 FNYEAQ (reference sequence). There are 14 residues in the CDR3. The CDR3 loop is CASSGAGGQETQYF. CDR3 in DNA: TGTGCTAGCAGCGGGGCGGGGGGTCAAGAGACCCAGTACTTC.

This sequence joins TRBV19 and TRBJ2-3; D perhaps matches TRBD1 (6 bases). Trimming removed 3 bases at V and 0 bases at J, with 10 bases between. The CDR3 is 15 amino acids. Germline CDR1 is LNHDA and CDR2 is SQIVND (reference sequence). The CDR3 nucleotides are TGTGCCAGTAGTATGACAGGTGCTAGCACAGATACGCAGTATTTT. It specifies CASSMTGASTDTQYF.

The chain combines TRBV7-9 with TRBJ2-2; D not resolved. CDR1 and CDR2 from the germline V gene are SEHNR and FQNEAQ (reference sequence). There are 15 residues in the CDR3. V was pared by 2 bases and J by 1 base, with 8 bases between. CDR3 in amino acids: CASSLSLGNTGELFF. CDR3 nucleotides: TGTGCCAGCAGCTTAAGCCTAGGGAACACCGGGGAGCTGTTTTTT.

V and J are TRBV19 and TRBJ1-2; D call uncertain. Trimming removed 6 bases at V and 3 bases at J, with 17 bases between. In germline, CDR1 is LNHDA, CDR2 SQIVND (reference sequence). This CDR3 comprises 15 residues. CDR3 in amino acids: CASRGLSSGHYGYTF. CDR3 nucleotides: TGTGCCAGTAGGGGTCTTTCGAGTGGACACTATGGCTACACCTTC.

The rearrangement links TRBV10-3 to TRBJ2-7; D is perhaps TRBD2 (5 bases). Between the trimmed V and J ends, which lost 7 bases and 6 bases, there was a span of 16 bases. Germline-derived CDR1 and CDR2 are ENHRY and SYGVKD. The CDR3 loop spans 13 amino acids. The CDR3 protein is CAIKGGQPGEQYF. The CDR3 DNA reads as TGTGCCATCAAGGGCGGGCAGCCGGGCGAGCAGTACTTC.

The rearrangement links TRBV28 to TRBJ2-7; 9 bases are a match to TRBD1. This CDR3 has 15 residues. The ends lost 6 bases at V and 2 bases at J; junction bases unmatched: 8. The germline gives CDR1 MDHEN, CDR2 SYDVKM. The DNA for the CDR3 is TGTGCCAGCAGAGAGCCGGGACAGGGACCCTACGAGCAGTACTTC. Translated: CASREPGQGPYEQYF.

The chain links TRBV7-6 to TRBJ1-5; 9 bases fit TRBD1. V lost 6 bases, J lost 6 bases, and 9 bases stayed unmatched. This CDR3 is 15 amino acids long. From germline, CDR1 is SGHVS and CDR2 FNYEAQ. CDR3 DNA sequence: TGTGCCAGCAGTATGGGACAGGGTGAAGGTCAGCCCCAGCATTTT. This sequence encodes CASSMGQGEGQPQHF. Using reference TRBV7-6 and TRBJ1-5 for the parts outside the CDR3, the full variable domain is GAGVSQSPRYKVTKRGQDVALRCDPISGHVSLYWYRQALGQGPEFLTYFNYEAQQDKSGLPNDRFSAERPEGSISTLTIQRTEQRDSAMYRCASSMGQGEGQPQHFGDGTRLSIL.

The V gene is TRBV2, the J gene TRBJ2-3; D uncertain. Germline lookup yields CDR1 SNHLY and CDR2 FYNNEI. V dropped 4 bases and J dropped 1 base, with 3 bases sitting between them. This CDR3 contains 12 residues. This CDR3 reads CASSVGTDTQYF. CDR3 sequence (DNA): TGTGCCAGCAGTGTAGGCACAGATACGCAGTATTTT.

This chain links TRBV6-1 with TRBJ2-1, with 7 bases lining up with TRBD1. From germline, CDR1 is MNHNS and CDR2 SASEGT. With V trimmed by 3 bases and J by 10 bases, 9 bases remained unmatched. The CDR3 is 14 residues long. CDR3 sequence reads: CASSEPGQPTEQFF. Written as DNA, the CDR3 is TGTGCCAGCAGTGAGCCGGGACAGCCGACAGAGCAGTTCTTC.

CDR3 protein: CASSEDYYTEAFF. CDR3 DNA sequence: TGTGCCAGCAGTGAAGACTATTACACTGAAGCTTTCTTT. V and J are TRBV6-1 and TRBJ1-1, with D uncertain. The germline V gene encodes CDR1 MNHNS and CDR2 SASEGT. The CDR3 is 13 amino acids. V lost 1 base and J lost 3, with 6 bases in between.

The chain is built from TRBV14 and TRBJ1-2; D uncertain. This CDR3 comprises 10 residues. Trimming removed 4 bases from V and 9 bases from J, with 6 bases in between. Germline V lookup: CDR1 SGHDN, CDR2 FVKESK. CDR3 nucleotide sequence: TGTGCCAGCAGCCCAGAATGCTACACCTTC. Translating gives CASSPECYTF.

CDR3 bases: TGTGCCACCACCCTCCGGGGGTTGTCCTACGAGCAGTACTTC. Translation: CATTLRGLSYEQYF. The chain recombines TRBV2 with TRBJ2-7; TRBD2 is a possible D gene (6 bases). Germline V gene data show CDR1 as SNHLY and CDR2 as FYNNEI. Between the trimmed V and J ends, which lost 10 bases and 1 base, there was a span of 17 bases. This CDR3 is built from 14 residues.